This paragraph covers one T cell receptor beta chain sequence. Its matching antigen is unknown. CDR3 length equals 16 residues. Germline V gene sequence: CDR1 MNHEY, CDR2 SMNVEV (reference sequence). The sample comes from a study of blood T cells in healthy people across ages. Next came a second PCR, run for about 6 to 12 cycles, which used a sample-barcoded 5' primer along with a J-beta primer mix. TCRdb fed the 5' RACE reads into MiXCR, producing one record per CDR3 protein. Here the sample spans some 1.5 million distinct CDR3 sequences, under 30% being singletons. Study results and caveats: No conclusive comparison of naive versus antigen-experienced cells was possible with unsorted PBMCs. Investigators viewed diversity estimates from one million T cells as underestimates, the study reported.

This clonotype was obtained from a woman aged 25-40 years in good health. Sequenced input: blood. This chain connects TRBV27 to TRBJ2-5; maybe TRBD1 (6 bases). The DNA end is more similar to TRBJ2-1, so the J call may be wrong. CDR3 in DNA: TGTGCCAGCAGTTTGACCCCCACAGGGCCGCAAGAGACCCAGTTCTTC. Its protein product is CASSLTPTGPQETQFF.